This T cell receptor beta chain derives from a study of CD4 T cells in relation to SARS-CoV-2 and coronaviruses. Overall study findings and caveats: According to naive versus memory sequencing, detected responses are memory recall, not newly primed. SARS-CoV-2-driven expansion was significantly weaker in crossreactive than monoreactive clones.

This clone came up a few times. Its target is unknown. Survey-level TCR-beta sequencing used DNA from CEF-cultured naive and memory CD4+ T cells. Using immunoSEQ multiplex PCR, the repertoire was profiled, and TCRdb retains in-frame clones only, with some absent. Among around 31,000 clones listed, more than 60% were seen once. For around 11 days, 10^5 sorted CD4+ cells grew with T cell-depleted PBMCs and CEF. The CDR3 runs to 15 residues. Trimming took 1 base from V and 4 from J, leaving 10 bases between them. Germline CDR1 is LGHDT and CDR2 is YNNKEL (reference sequence). Specimen: memory CD4+ T cells from PBMCs, cultured in vitro. This clonotype was sampled from an adult with COVID-19. The chain combines TRBV3-1 (or the pseudogene TRBV3-2) with TRBJ1-4, with D unresolved. CDR3 region: CASSQAGSGNEKLFF. CDR3 DNA: TGTGCCAGCAGCCAAGCGGGGTCGGGTAATGAAAAACTGTTTTTT.